The 6 T cell receptor beta chains presented below share a single source sample, sequenced in a study of blood T cells in healthy people across ages. Primers used in a second PCR of about 6 to 11 cycles were a sample-barcoded 5' primer and a J-beta primer mix. TCRdb itself ran the 5' RACE reads through MiXCR, one entry per CDR3 protein. The sample shows about 670,000 distinct CDR3 sequences, 40% to 45% of them seen only once. Input material: blood. The receptors were sampled from a man at least 80 years old in good health.

The chain links TRBV12-3 or TRBV12-4 to TRBJ2-1, with 13 bases identical to TRBD2. V dropped 5 bases and J dropped 4; count of bases not matched to a gene: 8. The CDR3 is made up of 17 amino acids. The chain's CDR3 is CASSPRTSGSNYNEQFF. In nucleotides, the CDR3 is TGTGCCAGCAGTCCCAGGACTAGCGGGAGTAATTACAATGAGCAGTTCTTC.

The chain joins TRBV6-8 to TRBJ1-2, with TRBD1 as a possible D gene (6 bases). Germline V CDR1 and CDR2: MNHGY, SAAAGT. This CDR3 region has 16 residues. Deletions cut 7 bases from V and 7 bases from J, with 25 bases between. CDR3 DNA sequence: TGTGCCAGCATACTACAGGGATCGAGGAAGGTTTGTGGCTACACCTTC. It yields the protein CASILQGSRKVCGYTF.

The CDR3 region is CATSESRQGPGELFF. CDR3 nucleotide sequence: TGTGCCACCAGTGAGTCTAGACAGGGCCCGGGGGAGCTGTTTTTT. The gene calls are TRBV24-1 and TRBJ2-2, with 7 bases identical to TRBD1. Germline trimming cut 4 bases from V and 8 bases from J; bases unmatched to any gene: 9. Looked up from germline, CDR1 is KGHDR and CDR2 is SFDVKD. This CDR3 contains 15 residues.

This chain links TRBV14 with TRBJ2-5, with D hard to call. Germline V CDR1 and CDR2: SGHDN, FVKESK. V dropped 1 base and J dropped 5 bases, with 8 bases sitting between them. This CDR3 contains 13 residues. CDR3 coding DNA: TGTGCCAGCAGCCAAGGGGGTTTCGAGACCCAGTACTTC. This codes for CASSQGGFETQYF. The whole variable domain, filled in from reference TRBV14 and TRBJ2-5, reads EAGVTQFPSHSVIEKGQTVTLRCDPISGHDNLYWYRRVMGKEIKFLLHFVKESKQDESGMPNNRFLAERTGGTYSTLKVQPAELEDSGVYFCASSQGGFETQYFGPGTRLLVL.

The V gene is TRBV7-2, the J gene TRBJ1-2, with D perhaps TRBD1 (6 bases). This CDR3 comprises 17 residues. V was cut by 5 bases and J by 5 bases, with 24 bases left in between. The germline gives CDR1 SGHTA, CDR2 FQGNSA. The CDR3 here is CASSPALLLGQGYGYTF. CDR3 bases: TGTGCCAGCAGCCCGGCCCTCTTATTGGGGCAGGGGTATGGCTACACCTTC. The variable domain in full, with the rest retrieved from reference TRBV7-2 and TRBJ1-2, is GAGVSQSPSNKVTEKGKDVELRCDPISGHTALYWYRQSLGQGLEFLIYFQGNSAPDKSGLPSDRFSAERTGGSVSTLTIQRTQQEDSAVYLCASSPALLLGQGYGYTFGSGTRLTVV.

The chain has TRBV30 and TRBJ2-7, with 7 bases matching TRBD2. J gave up 0 bases and V 4 bases, and 6 bases lay outside the gene matches. The germline V gene encodes CDR1 GTSNPN and CDR2 SVGIG (reference sequence). The CDR3 consists of 14 residues. CDR3 amino acids: CAWTSGLNSYEQYF. The DNA for the CDR3 is TGTGCCTGGACTAGCGGACTTAACTCCTACGAGCAGTACTTC.